This T cell receptor beta chain is from a study of shared clonotypes between healthy human individuals. Donors had no recently reported acute infections or vaccinations and were HIV-negative. A note on this clone: Its antigen is unidentified. The same CDR3 is also encoded by other DNA sequences in this sample.

Findings of the study overall: About 5% was the fraction of naive CD4 clonotypes found shared across a few donors. Few donors restricted represented genetic and exposure-history diversity.

TCRdb's table, derived via immunoSEQ multiplex PCR, lists solely in-frame clones and lacks some. The sample shows roughly 2.5 million clones, more than 80% of them seen only once. The specimen was naive CD4+ T cells sorted from blood. Subset described: CD45RA+ positively selected. The sequence was collected from a man in his late teens or twenties in good health.

The CDR3, as DNA: TGCGCCAGCAGCCAAGAGTATAGCAATCAGCCCCAGCATTTT. Translation: CASSQEYSNQPQHF. J is TRBJ1-5 and V is TRBV4-3, with no clear D. Trimming stripped 0 bases from V and 0 bases from J, with 3 bases between. CDR1 is LGHNA and CDR2 is YSLEER in the germline V gene. The CDR3 sequence is 14 residues long.